Listed here are 3 T cell receptor beta chains from one sample, sequenced in a study of graft-versus-host responses after intestinal transplantation. Only in-frame clones appear in the TCRdb table, and some are missing; sequencing was by immunoSEQ multiplex PCR. This table holds about 90,000 clones, roughly 93% found once. These receptors are not linked to any known antigen. The sample in question was unstimulated CD8+ T cells sorted from spleen or lymph node cells, obtained before transplant. The receptors stem from a human donor who was the organ donor for an intestinal transplant.

This chain uses TRBV19 with TRBJ1-5; D remains ambiguous. The CDR3 covers 13 residues. From germline, CDR1 is LNHDA and CDR2 SQIVND (reference sequence). V was trimmed by 0 bases and J by 8 bases, leaving 8 bases between them. CDR3 coding DNA: TGTGCCAGTAGTATAGACGCAGAAGAGCCCCAGCATTTT. It translates to CASSIDAEEPQHF.

This clone has just one count. Germline is not matched at one junction end, which may reflect a read error. The chain uses TRBV6-5 and TRBJ2-2, with a tentative D call TRBD2 (5 bases). Germline lookup yields CDR1 MNHEY and CDR2 SVGAGI. This CDR3 has 15 amino acids. The CDR3 protein is CASSYSTANTGEPFF. CDR3 sequence (DNA): TGTGCCAGCAGTTACAGTACAGCTAATACCGGGGAGCCGTTTTTT.

The CDR3 sequence: CASREEAGNQETQYF. CDR3 in DNA: TGTGCCAGCAGGGAAGAAGCGGGAAACCAAGAGACCCAGTACTTC. The chain uses TRBV7-2 and TRBJ2-5; 7 nucleotides line up with TRBD2. This CDR3 is built from 15 residues. V trimming: 6 bases; J trimming: 0 bases; junction bases outside the gene matches: 7. CDR1 is SGHTA and CDR2 is FQGNSA in the germline V gene.